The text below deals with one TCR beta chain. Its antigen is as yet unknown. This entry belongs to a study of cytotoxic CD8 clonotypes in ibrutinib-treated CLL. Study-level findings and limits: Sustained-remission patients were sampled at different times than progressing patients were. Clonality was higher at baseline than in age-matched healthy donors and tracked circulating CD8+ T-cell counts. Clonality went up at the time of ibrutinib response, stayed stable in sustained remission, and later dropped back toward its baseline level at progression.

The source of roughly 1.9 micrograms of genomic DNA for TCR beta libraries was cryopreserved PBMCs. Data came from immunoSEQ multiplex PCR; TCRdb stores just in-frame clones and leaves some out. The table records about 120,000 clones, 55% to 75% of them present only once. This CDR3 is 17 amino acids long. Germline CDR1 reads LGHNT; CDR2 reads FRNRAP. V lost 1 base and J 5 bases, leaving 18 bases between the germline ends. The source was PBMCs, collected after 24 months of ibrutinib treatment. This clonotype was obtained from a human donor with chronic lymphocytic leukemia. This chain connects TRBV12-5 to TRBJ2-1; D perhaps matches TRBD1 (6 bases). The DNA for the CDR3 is TGTGCTAGTGGTTTGGCAGTAGAAAGGGGGACCCACAATGAGCAGTTCTTC. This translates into CASGLAVERGTHNEQFF. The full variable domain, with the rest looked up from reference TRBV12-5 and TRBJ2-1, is DARVTQTPRHKVTEMGQEVTMRCQPILGHNTVFWYRQTMMQGLELLAYFRNRAPLDDSGMPKDRFSAEMPDATLATLKIQPSEPRDSAVYFCASGLAVERGTHNEQFFGPGTRLTVL.